These 25 T cell receptor beta chains were all obtained from the same sample, sequenced in a study of cytomegalovirus exposure and HLA in healthy donors. The study ran its PCR with 60 Vbeta and 13 Jbeta primers. Repertoires were generated with immunoSEQ multiplex PCR, while TCRdb's copy carries only in-frame clones and drops some. The data hold tens of thousands of clones, with under 90% observed a single time. Source material: PBMCs. Every receptor here comes from a man aged 45 to 65 in good health and CMV-seronegative.

This sequence joins TRBV5-1 and TRBJ2-2, with 8 bases identical to TRBD1. CDR3 length: 16 amino acids. The germline V gene encodes CDR1 SGHRS and CDR2 YFSETQ. V lost 1 base, J lost 1 base, and 3 bases stayed unmatched. As DNA, the CDR3 is TGCGCCAGCAGCTTGAATGGACAGGGGAACACCGGGGAGCTGTTTTTT. Protein product: CASSLNGQGNTGELFF.

The J gene is TRBJ1-5, the V gene TRBV9; D unresolved. Germline V gives CDR1 SGDLS, CDR2 YYNGEE. V was trimmed by 0 bases and J by 2 bases, leaving 9 bases between them. This CDR3 has 15 residues. The CDR3, as DNA: TGTGCCAGCAGCGTAGGAGGGCTCGGCAATCAGCCCCAGCATTTT. Translation gives CASSVGGLGNQPQHF.

The chain is built from TRBV28 and TRBJ2-4; tentatively, D is TRBD1 (5 bases). CDR1 MDHEN and CDR2 SYDVKM come from the germline V gene. The CDR3 is made up of 16 amino acids. V lost 6 bases and J lost 0, with 15 bases in between. Here the CDR3 DNA reads TGTGCCAGCAGGGACCAGGGTGGTCCAGCCAAAAACATTCAGTACTTC. This translates into CASRDQGGPAKNIQYF. The complete variable domain, with remaining parts taken from reference TRBV28 and TRBJ2-4, reads DVKVTQSSRYLVKRTGEKVFLECVQDMDHENMFWYRQDPGLGLRLIYFSYDVKMKEKGDIPEGYSVSREKKERFSLILESASTNQTSMYLCASRDQGGPAKNIQYFGAGTRLSVL.

The chain combines TRBV6-5 with TRBJ1-5; D is uncertain. Between the trimmed V and J ends, which lost 0 bases and 0 bases, there was a span of 6 bases. This CDR3 spans 15 amino acids. Germline assignment: CDR1 MNHEY and CDR2 SVGAGI. The CDR3 sequence is CASSYSRYSNQPQHF. In DNA form, the CDR3 reads TGTGCCAGCAGTTACTCCAGATATAGCAATCAGCCCCAGCATTTT.

The chain combines TRBV4-3 with TRBJ1-5; possible D gene TRBD1, 5 bases. Trimming stripped 4 bases from V and 5 bases from J, with 21 bases between. Germline V gives CDR1 LGHNA, CDR2 YSLEER. The CDR3 has 17 amino acids. This CDR3 is CASSLSFPARGDQPQHF. The CDR3 nucleotides are TGCGCCAGCAGCCTTTCCTTTCCGGCCCGGGGGGATCAGCCCCAGCATTTT.

The chain combines TRBV5-1 with TRBJ2-1; 7 bases line up with TRBD2. Per germline, CDR1 SGHRS and CDR2 YFSETQ. The CDR3 consists of 13 residues. The V and J ends lost 0 bases and 9 bases, in that order; junction bases with no gene match: 3. The DNA of the CDR3 is TGCGCCAGCAGCTTGGAAGGGAGGGGTGAGCAGTTCTTC. Amino acid sequence: CASSLEGRGEQFF.

The J gene is TRBJ2-3, the V gene TRBV7-2; 7 nucleotides match TRBD1. J lost 3 bases, V lost 5 bases, and 11 bases had no gene match. Germline V gene lookup returns CDR1 SGHTA and CDR2 FQGNSA. The CDR3 runs 16 residues. Here the CDR3 DNA reads TGTGCCAGCAGCCTCCGACAGGGACGAGGGACAGATACGCAGTATTTT. Its protein is CASSLRQGRGTDTQYF.

This chain links TRBV10-2 with TRBJ2-7; the match to TRBD2 covers 7 bases. Trimming took 3 bases from V and 0 from J; bases not matched to a gene: 5. This CDR3 has 15 residues. The germline V gene encodes CDR1 WSHSY and CDR2 SAAADI. The CDR3 DNA reads as TGCGCCAGCAGTGACCGGGCTAGCGGCTCCTACGAGCAGTACTTC. Its translation: CASSDRASGSYEQYF.

A few counts support this clone. The V gene is TRBV5-3, the J gene TRBJ2-5, with D perhaps TRBD1 (5 bases). TRBV5-3 is an ORF; its function is uncertain. The length of the CDR3 is 15 residues. V lost 0 bases, J lost 3 bases, and 12 bases lay in between. CDR3 sequence (DNA): TGTGCCAGAAGCTTGGAGGCGACAGCGAAAGAGACCCAGTACTTC. This translates into CARSLEATAKETQYF.

The genes are TRBV19 and TRBJ2-5; 14 bases map to TRBD2. The J call may be faulty, since TRBJ2-7 better matches the DNA end. Per germline, CDR1 LNHDA and CDR2 SQIVND (reference sequence). The CDR3 has 15 amino acids. The CDR3 nucleotides are TGTGCCAGTAGCACCGGACTAGCGGGAGGCTACGAGCAGTACTTC. Translating gives CASSTGLAGGYEQYF.

This rearrangement joins TRBV6-5 to TRBJ1-2; D is possibly TRBD1 (6 bases). CDR1 is MNHEY and CDR2 is SVGAGI in the germline V gene. V was cut by 6 bases and J by 4 bases, with 18 bases left in between. The CDR3 has 15 amino acids. CDR3 in DNA: TGTGCCAGCAGGCCCTACAGGGTATCCCTCTATGGCTACACCTTC. This codes for CASRPYRVSLYGYTF.

The rearrangement uses TRBV21-1 and TRBJ1-3; the table's D gene call, TRBD1, was not cross checked with the DNA. TRBV21-1 is tagged as a pseudogene. CDR3 length: 17 amino acids. The CDR3 loop reads CASSKSGQLLAGNTIYF. CDR3 DNA: TGTGCCAGCAGCAAATCGGGACAGCTGCTTGCGGGAAACACCATATATTTT.

This chain uses TRBV5-6 with TRBJ2-4; 10 nucleotides agree with TRBD1. J gave up 6 bases and V 2 bases, and 5 bases lay outside the gene matches. Looked up from germline, CDR1 is SGHDT and CDR2 is YYEEEE. The CDR3 length is 15 residues. CDR3 DNA: TGTGCCAGCAGCTTTCCCGGGACAGGGGTAAACATTCAGTACTTC. Protein: CASSFPGTGVNIQYF.

This clone was seen a handful of times. The chain is built from TRBV2 and TRBJ2-3; 7 nucleotides line up with TRBD2. This CDR3 comprises 16 residues. The germline gives CDR1 SNHLY, CDR2 FYNNEI. Trimming cost V 3 bases and J 7 bases; bases outside gene matches: 13. The CDR3 region is CASSEAGTTGLYTQYF. The CDR3 nucleotides read TGTGCCAGCAGTGAGGCCGGGACTACCGGTCTGTATACGCAGTATTTT.

V gene TRBV18 combines with J gene TRBJ2-2, with 7 bases that match TRBD2. The CDR3 has 16 amino acids. Germline CDR1 KGHSH, CDR2 LQKENI. V was clipped by 2 bases and J by 4 bases; unmatched bases: 7. This CDR3 is CASSPGASGFTGELFF. For the CDR3, the DNA is TGTGCCAGCTCACCAGGGGCTAGCGGTTTCACCGGGGAGCTGTTTTTT.

The chain is built from TRBV4-2 and TRBJ2-3, with 7 bases fitting TRBD1. This CDR3 region has 15 residues. V lost 5 bases to trimming and J lost 6 bases; unmatched junction nucleotides: 11. Per germline, CDR1 LGHNA and CDR2 YNFKEQ. The CDR3 DNA sequence: TGTGCCAGCAGCTCAAAGGGGGCGCTAGGGGATACGCAGTATTTT. Translation gives CASSSKGALGDTQYF.

The V gene is TRBV27, the J gene TRBJ2-1, with 10 bases fitting TRBD2. This CDR3 has 15 residues. CDR1 is MNHEY, CDR2 SMNVEV, per germline (reference sequence). J lost 4 bases, V lost 7 bases, and 7 bases had no gene match. CDR3 sequence (DNA): TGTGCCAGCACCCCCGGTAGCGGGGGGTACAATGAGCAGTTCTTC. Translated, it gives CASTPGSGGYNEQFF.

This chain links TRBV18 with TRBJ2-5; tentatively, D is TRBD2 (5 bases). V lost 2 bases and J lost 4, with 8 bases in between. The CDR3 contains 13 residues. Germline loops: CDR1 KGHSH, CDR2 LQKENI. The CDR3 DNA reads TGTGCCAGCTCACCAAGGAGGTCAGAGACCCAGTACTTC. Amino acid sequence: CASSPRRSETQYF.

The gene calls are TRBV5-1 and TRBJ2-7; 10 bases map to TRBD2. Germline V gene lookup returns CDR1 SGHRS and CDR2 YFSETQ. The CDR3 has 14 amino acids. Trimming took 4 bases from V and 4 from J; bases not matched to a gene: 5. The CDR3 DNA sequence: TGCGCCAGCAGCCAGCGGGGGGGTGCATACGAGCAGTACTTC. Protein product: CASSQRGGAYEQYF. Full variable domain (rest looked up from reference TRBV5-1 and TRBJ2-7): KAGVTQTPRYLIKTRGQQVTLSCSPISGHRSVSWYQQTPGQGLQFLFEYFSETQRNKGNFPGRFSGRQFSNSRSEMNVSTLELGDSALYLCASSQRGGAYEQYFGPGTRLTVT.

The count of this clone is one. The rearrangement uses TRBV6-5 and TRBJ2-1, with D hard to call. V lost 2 bases and J lost 2, with 10 bases in between. CDR3 size: 15 residues. From germline, CDR1 is MNHEY and CDR2 SVGAGI. The CDR3 sequence is CASSYDRSPYNEQFF. In DNA form, the CDR3 reads TGTGCCAGCAGTTACGATCGGTCCCCCTACAATGAGCAGTTCTTC.

The chain combines TRBV5-1 with TRBJ2-5; TRBD1 agrees at 11 bases. The J call may not be correct, given that the DNA end is closer to TRBJ2-7. Germline values: CDR1 SGHRS, CDR2 YFSETQ. This CDR3 is 19 amino acids long. This CDR3 reads CASSRGTGGLYGRDYEQYF. CDR3 nucleotides: TGCGCCAGCAGCAGGGGGACAGGGGGTTTATATGGAAGAGACTACGAGCAGTACTTC.

V is TRBV25-1 and J is TRBJ2-5, with D unclear. The V and J ends lost 6 bases and 7 bases respectively, with 9 bases between them. Germline V gene lookup returns CDR1 MGHDK and CDR2 SYGVNS. This CDR3 has 11 residues. CDR3 nucleotides: TGTGCCAGCAGGGGTACGGGGACCCAGTACTTC. Its protein product is CASRGTGTQYF.

This clone was observed a handful of times. The gene calls are TRBV25-1 and TRBJ2-5, with D possibly TRBD2 on 6 matching bases. Matching the DNA end better, TRBJ2-7 makes the J call doubtful. CDR1 and CDR2 from the germline V gene are MGHDK and SYGVNS. The CDR3 contains 14 residues. CDR3 coding DNA: TGTGCCAGCAGTCCCGGGACTCCTCCCTACGAGCAGTACTTC. It translates to CASSPGTPPYEQYF.

Turning to this clone: The junction differs from germline at one of its ends, possibly a read error. This chain links TRBV7-7 with TRBJ2-1; TRBD2 matches at 10 bases. Germline loops: CDR1 SSHAT, CDR2 FNYEAQ (reference sequence). CDR3 length: 15 amino acids. CDR3 protein: CASSQASGSTYEQFF. DNA for the CDR3: TGTGCTAGCAGCCAGGCTAGCGGGAGTACATATGAGCAGTTCTTC.

V gene TRBV28 combines with J gene TRBJ1-1; D unresolved. CDR3 length: 14 amino acids. Deletions cut 4 bases from V and 0 bases from J, with 9 bases between. The V gene's germline CDR1 is MDHEN and CDR2 SYDVKM. CDR3 nucleotide sequence: TGTGCCAGCAGTTCGGACTTCATGAACACTGAAGCTTTCTTT. It codes for CASSSDFMNTEAFF.